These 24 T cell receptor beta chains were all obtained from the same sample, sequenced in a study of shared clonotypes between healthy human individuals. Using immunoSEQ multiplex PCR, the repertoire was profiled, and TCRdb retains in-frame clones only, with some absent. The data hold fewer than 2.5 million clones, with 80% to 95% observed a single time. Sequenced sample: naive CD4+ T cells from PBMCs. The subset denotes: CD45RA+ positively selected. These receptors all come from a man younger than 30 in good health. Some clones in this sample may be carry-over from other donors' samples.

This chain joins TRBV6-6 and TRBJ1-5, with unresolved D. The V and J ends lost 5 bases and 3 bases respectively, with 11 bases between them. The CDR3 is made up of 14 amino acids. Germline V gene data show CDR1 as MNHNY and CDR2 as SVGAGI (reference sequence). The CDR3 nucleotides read TGTGCCAGCAGTCTTTACCGCGTCAATCAGCCCCAGCATTTT. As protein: CASSLYRVNQPQHF.

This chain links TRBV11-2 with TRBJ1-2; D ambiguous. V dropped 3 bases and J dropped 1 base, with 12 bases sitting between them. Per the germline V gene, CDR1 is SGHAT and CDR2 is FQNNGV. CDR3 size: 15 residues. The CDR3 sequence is CASSLTVGVNYGYTF. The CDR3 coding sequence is TGTGCCAGCAGCTTGACGGTGGGAGTTAACTATGGCTACACCTTC.

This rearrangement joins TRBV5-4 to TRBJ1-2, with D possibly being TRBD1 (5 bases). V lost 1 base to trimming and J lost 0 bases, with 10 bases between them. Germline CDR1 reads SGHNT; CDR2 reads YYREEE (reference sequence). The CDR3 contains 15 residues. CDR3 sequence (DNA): TGTGCCAGCAGCTTGCGGGACCCAGCTAACTATGGCTACACCTTC. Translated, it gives CASSLRDPANYGYTF.

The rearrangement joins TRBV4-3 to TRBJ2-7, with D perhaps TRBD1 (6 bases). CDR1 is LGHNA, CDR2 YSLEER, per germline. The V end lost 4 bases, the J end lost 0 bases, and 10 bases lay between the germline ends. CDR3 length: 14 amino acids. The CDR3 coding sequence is TGCGCCAGCAGCCTAGGACAGTACTCCTACGAGCAGTACTTC. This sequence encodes CASSLGQYSYEQYF.

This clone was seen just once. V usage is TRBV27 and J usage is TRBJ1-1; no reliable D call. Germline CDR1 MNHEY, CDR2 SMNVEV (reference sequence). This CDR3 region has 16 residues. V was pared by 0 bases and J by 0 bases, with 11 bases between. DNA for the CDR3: TGTGCCAGCAGTTTATCTTGGACGGCCTTGAACACTGAAGCTTTCTTT. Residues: CASSLSWTALNTEAFF.

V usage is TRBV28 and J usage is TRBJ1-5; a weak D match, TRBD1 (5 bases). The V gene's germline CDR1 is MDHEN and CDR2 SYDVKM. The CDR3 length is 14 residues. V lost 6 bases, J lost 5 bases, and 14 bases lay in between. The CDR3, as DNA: TGTGCCAGCAGATCTCGGGACGCGCATCAGCCCCAGCATTTT. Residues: CASRSRDAHQPQHF.

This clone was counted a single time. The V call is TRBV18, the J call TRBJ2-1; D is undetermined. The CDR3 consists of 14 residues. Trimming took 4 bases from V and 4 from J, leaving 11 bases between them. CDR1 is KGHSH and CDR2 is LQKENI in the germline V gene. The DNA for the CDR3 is TGTGCCAGCTCACTTCAAAAGGCTTACAATGAGCAGTTCTTC. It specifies CASSLQKAYNEQFF.

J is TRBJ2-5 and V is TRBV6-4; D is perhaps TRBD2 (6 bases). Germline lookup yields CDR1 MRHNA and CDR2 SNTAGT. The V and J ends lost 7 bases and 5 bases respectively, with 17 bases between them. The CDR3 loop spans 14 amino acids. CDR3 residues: CASNVETGRETQYF. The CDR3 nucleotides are TGTGCCAGCAATGTCGAGACGGGGAGGGAGACCCAGTACTTC.

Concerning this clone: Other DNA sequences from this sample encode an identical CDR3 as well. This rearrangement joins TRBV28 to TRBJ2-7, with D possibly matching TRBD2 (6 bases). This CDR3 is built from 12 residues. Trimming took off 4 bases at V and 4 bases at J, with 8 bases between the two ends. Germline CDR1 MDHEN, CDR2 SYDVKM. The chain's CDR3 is CASSSGTYEQYF. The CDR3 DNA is TGTGCCAGCAGTTCAGGGACTTACGAGCAGTACTTC.

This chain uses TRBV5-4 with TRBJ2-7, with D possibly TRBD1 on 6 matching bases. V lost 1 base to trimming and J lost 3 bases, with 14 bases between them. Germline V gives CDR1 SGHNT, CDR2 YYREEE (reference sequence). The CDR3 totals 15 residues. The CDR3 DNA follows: TGTGCCAGCAGCTTGCGGACCACAGGGAACTACGAGCAGTACTTC. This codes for CASSLRTTGNYEQYF.

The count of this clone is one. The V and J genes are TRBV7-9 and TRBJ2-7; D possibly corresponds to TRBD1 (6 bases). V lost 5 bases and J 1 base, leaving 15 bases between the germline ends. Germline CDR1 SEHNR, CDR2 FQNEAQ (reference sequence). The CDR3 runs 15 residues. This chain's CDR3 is CASSLAGTKSYEQYF. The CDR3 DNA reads TGTGCCAGCAGCCTGGCCGGGACAAAATCCTACGAGCAGTACTTC.

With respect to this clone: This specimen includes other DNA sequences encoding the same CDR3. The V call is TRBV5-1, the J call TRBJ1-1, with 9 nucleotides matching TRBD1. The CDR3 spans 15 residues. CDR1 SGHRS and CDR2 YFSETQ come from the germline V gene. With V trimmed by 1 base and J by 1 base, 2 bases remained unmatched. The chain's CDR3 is CASSLLGQGNTEAFF. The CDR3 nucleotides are TGCGCCAGCAGCTTGCTGGGACAGGGGAACACTGAAGCTTTCTTT.

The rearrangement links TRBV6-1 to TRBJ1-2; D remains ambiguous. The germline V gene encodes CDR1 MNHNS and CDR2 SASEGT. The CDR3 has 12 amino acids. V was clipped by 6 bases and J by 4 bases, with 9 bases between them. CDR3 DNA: TGTGCCAGCAGAACACGGCCCTATGGCTACACCTTC. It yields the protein CASRTRPYGYTF.

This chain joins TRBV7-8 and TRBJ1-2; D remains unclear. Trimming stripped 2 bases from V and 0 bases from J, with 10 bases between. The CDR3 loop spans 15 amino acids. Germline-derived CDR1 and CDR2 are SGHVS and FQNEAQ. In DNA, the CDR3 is TGTGCCAGCAGCTTATACCGGGCCACTAACTATGGCTACACCTTC. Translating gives CASSLYRATNYGYTF.

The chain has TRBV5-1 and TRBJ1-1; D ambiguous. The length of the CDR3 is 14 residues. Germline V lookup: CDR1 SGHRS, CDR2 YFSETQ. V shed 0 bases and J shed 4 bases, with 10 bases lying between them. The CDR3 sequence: CASSLAPPSTEAFF. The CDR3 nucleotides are TGCGCCAGCAGCTTGGCCCCCCCGAGCACTGAAGCTTTCTTT.

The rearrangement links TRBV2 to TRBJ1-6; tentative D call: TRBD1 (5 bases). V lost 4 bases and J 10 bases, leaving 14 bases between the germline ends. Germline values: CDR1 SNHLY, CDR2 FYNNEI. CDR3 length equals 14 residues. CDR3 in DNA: TGTGCCAGCAGTGGTCTGCAGGGAAACTCACCCCTCCACTTT. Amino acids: CASSGLQGNSPLHF.

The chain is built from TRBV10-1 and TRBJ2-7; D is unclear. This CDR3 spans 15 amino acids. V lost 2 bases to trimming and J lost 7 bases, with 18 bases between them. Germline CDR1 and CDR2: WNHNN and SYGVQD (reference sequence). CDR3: CASSEGGRPLGEQYF. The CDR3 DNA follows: TGCGCCAGCAGTGAGGGTGGTAGGCCGCTTGGGGAGCAGTACTTC.

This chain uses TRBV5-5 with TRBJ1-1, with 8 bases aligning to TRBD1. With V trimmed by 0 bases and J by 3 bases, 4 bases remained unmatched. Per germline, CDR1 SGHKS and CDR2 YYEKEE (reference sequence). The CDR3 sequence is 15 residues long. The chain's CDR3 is CASSLAPRGHTEAFF. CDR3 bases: TGTGCCAGCAGCTTGGCCCCCAGGGGGCACACTGAAGCTTTCTTT.

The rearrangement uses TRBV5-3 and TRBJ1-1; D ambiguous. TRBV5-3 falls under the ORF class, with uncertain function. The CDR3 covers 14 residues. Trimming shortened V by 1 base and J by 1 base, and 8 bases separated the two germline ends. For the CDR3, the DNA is TGTGCCAGAAGCTTGTGGCCCGGGAACACTGAAGCTTTCTTT. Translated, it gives CARSLWPGNTEAFF.

CDR3 residues: CASSLGGSGGYTF. Written as DNA, the CDR3 is TGTGCCAGCAGCTTAGGCGGTTCGGGCGGCTACACCTTC. This chain uses TRBV7-6 with TRBJ1-2; no firm D call. The CDR3 is 13 amino acids. Trimming took 1 base from V and 8 from J, leaving 11 bases between them. CDR1 is SGHVS, CDR2 FNYEAQ, per germline. The variable domain in full, completed from reference TRBV7-6 and TRBJ1-2, reads GAGVSQSPRYKVTKRGQDVALRCDPISGHVSLYWYRQALGQGPEFLTYFNYEAQQDKSGLPNDRFSAERPEGSISTLTIQRTEQRDSAMYRCASSLGGSGGYTFGSGTRLTVV.

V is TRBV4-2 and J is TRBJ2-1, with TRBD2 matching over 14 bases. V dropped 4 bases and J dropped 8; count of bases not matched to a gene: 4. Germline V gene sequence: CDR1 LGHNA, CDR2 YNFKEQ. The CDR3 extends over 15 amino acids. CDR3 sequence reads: CASSPGLAGAYEQFF. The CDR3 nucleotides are TGTGCCAGCAGCCCGGGACTAGCGGGAGCATATGAGCAGTTCTTC.

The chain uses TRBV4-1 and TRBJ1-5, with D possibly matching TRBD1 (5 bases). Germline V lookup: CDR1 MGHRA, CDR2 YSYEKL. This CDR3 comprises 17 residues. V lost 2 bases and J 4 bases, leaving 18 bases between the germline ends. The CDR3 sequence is CASSQNPSPGQNQPQHF. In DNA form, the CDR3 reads TGCGCCAGCAGCCAAAATCCTAGCCCCGGACAAAATCAGCCCCAGCATTTT.

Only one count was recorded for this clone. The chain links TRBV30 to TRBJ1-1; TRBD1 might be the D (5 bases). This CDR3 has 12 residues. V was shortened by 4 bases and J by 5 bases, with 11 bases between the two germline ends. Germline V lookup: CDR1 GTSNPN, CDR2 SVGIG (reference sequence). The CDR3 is CAWKGARTEAFF. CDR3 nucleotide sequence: TGTGCCTGGAAAGGGGCGCGAACTGAAGCTTTCTTT. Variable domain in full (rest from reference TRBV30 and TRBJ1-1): SQTIHQWPATLVQPVGSPLSLECTVEGTSNPNLYWYRQAAGRGLQLLFYSVGIGQISSEVPQNLSASRPQDRQFILSSKKLLLSDSGFYLCAWKGARTEAFFGQGTRLTVV.

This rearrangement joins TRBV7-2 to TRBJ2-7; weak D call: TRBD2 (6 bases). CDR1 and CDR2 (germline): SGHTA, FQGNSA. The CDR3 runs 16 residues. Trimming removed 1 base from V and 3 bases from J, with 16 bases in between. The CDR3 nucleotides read TGTGCCAGCAGCTTAGTTCTTGGGACTTCAAACTACGAGCAGTACTTC. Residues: CASSLVLGTSNYEQYF.